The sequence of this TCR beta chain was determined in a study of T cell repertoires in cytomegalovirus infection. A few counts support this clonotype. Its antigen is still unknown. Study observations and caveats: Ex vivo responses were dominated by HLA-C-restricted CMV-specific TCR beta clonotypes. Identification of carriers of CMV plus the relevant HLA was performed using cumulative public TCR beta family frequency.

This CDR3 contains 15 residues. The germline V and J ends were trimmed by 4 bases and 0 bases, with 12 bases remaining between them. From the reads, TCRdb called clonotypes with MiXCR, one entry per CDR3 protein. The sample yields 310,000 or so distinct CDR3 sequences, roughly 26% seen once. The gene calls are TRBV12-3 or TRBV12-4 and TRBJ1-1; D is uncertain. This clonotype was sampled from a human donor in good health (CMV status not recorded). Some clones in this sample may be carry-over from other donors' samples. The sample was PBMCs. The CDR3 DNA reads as TGTGCCAGCAGTTCGATAGACGGAATGAACACTGAAGCTTTCTTT. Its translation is CASSSIDGMNTEAFF.